The 19 T cell receptor beta chains listed next were all sequenced from one sample in a study of identical twins. TCRdb redid the calling of the 5' RACE reads with MiXCR, one entry per CDR3 protein. The data contain 650,000 to 800,000 distinct CDR3 sequences, over 8.5% of them singletons. These sequences were also reported in another study, on yellow fever vaccine responses in identical twins.

Source material: PBMCs. The receptor source for this set is a woman younger than 35 in good health.

This clonotype occurred many times. The chain carries TRBV10-3 and TRBJ2-1; TRBD1 is a possible D gene (5 bases). Trimming shortened V by 6 bases and J by 2 bases, and 8 bases separated the two germline ends. Germline-derived CDR1 and CDR2 are ENHRY and SYGVKD. This CDR3 is 13 amino acids long. The CDR3 nucleotides read TGTGCCATCAGCGACAGCACCTACAATGAGCAGTTCTTC. The encoded protein is CAISDSTYNEQFF.

This clonotype has only a few counts. The chain combines TRBV24-1 with TRBJ2-6; the D gene is possibly TRBD2 (5 bases). This CDR3 is built from 15 residues. Germline lookup yields CDR1 KGHDR and CDR2 SFDVKD. With 7 bases removed from V and 0 bases from J, the gap between germline ends came to 9 bases. The CDR3 reads CATREVRSGANVLTF. The DNA of the CDR3 is TGTGCCACCAGGGAGGTCCGCTCTGGGGCCAACGTCCTGACTTTC.

This clonotype was counted ten times or more. This chain connects TRBV10-3 to TRBJ1-6; 7 bases are a match to TRBD1. The ends lost 2 bases at V and 6 bases at J; junction bases unmatched: 4. This CDR3 is built from 15 residues. Germline loops: CDR1 ENHRY, CDR2 SYGVKD. The CDR3 protein is CAISELGQANSPLHF. The CDR3 DNA reads as TGTGCCATCAGTGAGCTAGGACAGGCTAATTCACCCCTCCACTTT.

A few counts support this clonotype. The V and J genes are TRBV28 and TRBJ1-2; 8 nucleotides agree with TRBD1. V dropped 3 bases and J dropped 4; count of bases not matched to a gene: 7. From germline, CDR1 is MDHEN and CDR2 SYDVKM. CDR3 length equals 15 residues. CDR3 in amino acids: CASSFRTGWGYGYTF. CDR3 nucleotides: TGTGCCAGCAGTTTTCGGACAGGGTGGGGCTATGGCTACACCTTC.

This clonotype was seen many times. The V call is TRBV10-3, the J call TRBJ2-1, with TRBD1 matching 7 bases. The J segment lost 1 base and the V segment lost 6 bases, leaving 6 bases of the junction unmatched. The germline V gene encodes CDR1 ENHRY and CDR2 SYGVKD. CDR3 length equals 15 residues. CDR3 region: CAIRWDSYSYNEQFF. For the CDR3, the DNA is TGTGCCATCAGGTGGGACAGCTATTCCTACAATGAGCAGTTCTTC.

This clonotype has ten or more counts. The chain recombines TRBV29-1 with TRBJ2-7; D is ambiguous. Germline values: CDR1 SQVTM, CDR2 ANQGSEA. V shed 6 bases and J shed 4 bases, with 10 bases lying between them. This CDR3 spans 11 amino acids. DNA of the CDR3: TGCAGCGTGAGCATGGGGTACGAGCAGTACTTC. It is translated as CSVSMGYEQYF.

The rearrangement links TRBV6-2 or TRBV6-3 to TRBJ1-1, with 7 positions matching TRBD1. From germline, CDR1 is MNHEY and CDR2 SVGEGT. The CDR3 consists of 16 residues. J was trimmed by 7 bases and V by 2 bases; bases with no gene match: 13. The CDR3 nucleotides are TGTGCCAGCAGTTACCTTCAAGGCTTGACAGGGAGTGAAGCTTTCTTT. Translation: CASSYLQGLTGSEAFF.

This clonotype was counted at least ten times. The chain employs TRBV7-9 and TRBJ2-1, with 11 bases matching TRBD1. Trimming took 5 bases from V and 4 from J; bases not matched to a gene: 10. Looked up from germline, CDR1 is SEHNR and CDR2 is FQNEAQ (reference sequence). The CDR3 extends over 17 amino acids. The CDR3 bases are TGTGCCAGCAGCATTGGGACAGGGGGATTCTTTTACAATGAGCAGTTCTTC. It specifies CASSIGTGGFFYNEQFF.

The CDR3: CASSSSGKGETQYF. CDR3 coding DNA: TGTGCCAGCAGCTCCAGCGGGAAGGGAGAGACCCAGTACTTC. This chain connects TRBV7-2 to TRBJ2-5; 7 bases are shared with TRBD2. This CDR3 has 14 amino acids. The germline gives CDR1 SGHTA, CDR2 FQGNSA. Trimming took 4 bases from V and 4 from J; bases not matched to a gene: 6.

V and J are TRBV6-4 and TRBJ2-1; 11 nucleotides agree with TRBD2. V shed 5 bases and J 9 bases; nucleotides not matched to a gene: 9. This CDR3 is built from 15 residues. Germline CDR1 MRHNA, CDR2 SNTAGT. This CDR3 is CASSSTSGIAGEQFF. CDR3 in DNA: TGTGCCAGCAGTTCGACTAGCGGGATTGCCGGTGAGCAGTTCTTC.

This clonotype was counted ten times or more. CDR3 bases: TGTGCCAGCAAGTTTGGGACAGGGGGCAATCAGCCCCAGCATTTT. As protein: CASKFGTGGNQPQHF. This chain links TRBV27 with TRBJ1-5; TRBD1 aligns across 10 bases. Germline V CDR1 and CDR2: MNHEY, SMNVEV (reference sequence). The V and J ends lost 7 bases and 2 bases, in that order; junction bases with no gene match: 5. The CDR3 has 15 residues.

The table lists this clonotype with many counts. The J gene is TRBJ1-2, the V gene TRBV29-1; a weak D match, TRBD1 (6 bases). From germline, CDR1 is SQVTM and CDR2 ANQGSEA. The CDR3 has 16 amino acids. The V end lost 0 bases, the J end lost 4 bases, and 18 bases lay between the germline ends. This chain's CDR3 is CSVEEGLQGGGYGYTF. DNA for the CDR3: TGCAGCGTTGAAGAGGGGTTACAGGGAGGGGGCTATGGCTACACCTTC. Filled out from reference TRBV29-1 and TRBJ1-2, the complete variable domain reads SAVISQKPSRDICQRGTSLTIQCQVDSQVTMMFWYRQQPGQSLTLIATANQGSEATYESGFVIDKFPISRPNLTFSTLTVSNMSPEDSSIYLCSVEEGLQGGGYGYTFGSGTRLTVV.

The chain links TRBV10-3 to TRBJ2-5; 7 nucleotides agree with TRBD2. The CDR3 spans 16 residues. V shed 3 bases, J shed 3 bases, and the junction held 10 bases outside the gene matches. The germline gives CDR1 ENHRY, CDR2 SYGVKD. The CDR3 protein is CAISDRNWAGEETQYF. CDR3 in DNA: TGTGCCATCAGTGATCGGAATTGGGCGGGGGAAGAGACCCAGTACTTC.

In its sample, this clonotype was seen a few times. The rearrangement joins TRBV7-9 to TRBJ2-7; no clear D gene. Germline V gives CDR1 SEHNR, CDR2 FQNEAQ (reference sequence). Trimming left V 4 bases short and J 5 bases short, with 24 bases between. There are 17 residues in the CDR3. The CDR3 here is CASSSTLGPEWVNEQYF. CDR3 DNA: TGTGCCAGCAGCTCGACCCTCGGGCCAGAGTGGGTGAACGAGCAGTACTTC.

This clonotype has a count of ten or more. The chain employs TRBV12-3 or TRBV12-4 and TRBJ1-1; D gene ambiguous. The CDR3 length is 14 residues. Trimming left V 5 bases short and J 4 bases short, with 14 bases between. CDR3 nucleotides: TGTGCCAGCAGTCGGACGGGTCGAGGCACTGAAGCTTTCTTT. The encoded protein is CASSRTGRGTEAFF.

This clonotype was seen ten or more times. The chain carries TRBV2 and TRBJ2-5, with D possibly TRBD1 on 5 matching bases. This CDR3 spans 15 amino acids. With 2 bases removed from V and 5 bases from J, the gap between germline ends came to 15 bases. Germline V gene data show CDR1 as SNHLY and CDR2 as FYNNEI. Here the CDR3 reads CASSESRVSMETQYF. Written as DNA, the CDR3 is TGTGCCAGCAGTGAAAGCAGGGTCTCAATGGAGACCCAGTACTTC.

This chain uses TRBV2 with TRBJ2-3; TRBD2 is a possible D gene (6 bases). V lost 11 bases, J lost 3 bases, and 15 bases lay in between. The CDR3 has 13 residues. Germline CDR1 is SNHLY and CDR2 is FYNNEI. The CDR3 loop is CAGLPGGTDTQYF. The CDR3 nucleotides read TGTGCCGGGCTACCCGGGGGAACAGATACGCAGTATTTT.

This clonotype has just a few counts. J is TRBJ2-7 and V is TRBV15; D may be TRBD2 (6 bases). Trimming took 1 base from V and 4 from J, leaving 11 bases between them. The CDR3 has 14 amino acids. The germline CDR1 and CDR2 sequences are LNHNV and YYDKDF (reference sequence). The CDR3 DNA sequence: TGTGCCACCAGCAGAGCCGGGAGAAGATACGAGCAGTACTTC. Amino acids: CATSRAGRRYEQYF.

This clonotype occurred a few times. This chain uses TRBV9 with TRBJ2-3; unclear D gene. V was trimmed by 3 bases and J by 0 bases, leaving 8 bases between them. The CDR3 extends over 14 amino acids. Germline V gene sequence: CDR1 SGDLS, CDR2 YYNGEE. CDR3 protein: CASSAGTSTDTQYF. For the CDR3, the DNA is TGTGCCAGCAGCGCCGGTACGAGCACAGATACGCAGTATTTT.